A single sample gave rise to the 9 T cell receptor beta chains below, sequenced in a study of shared clonotypes between healthy human individuals. Data came from immunoSEQ multiplex PCR; TCRdb stores just in-frame clones and leaves some out. The sample carries about 1.5 million clones, 98% recorded once. Sequencing input: naive CD4+ T cells sorted from blood. Documented subset: CD45RA+ positively selected. All receptors come from a man between 25 and 39 years old in good health.

This chain connects TRBV9 to TRBJ1-1; TRBD1 aligns across 7 bases. This CDR3 comprises 14 residues. V lost 3 bases and J lost 2; bases outside the gene matches: 4. Germline CDR1 SGDLS, CDR2 YYNGEE. The CDR3, as DNA: TGTGCCAGCAGCGCGGGACAGATCAACACTGAAGCTTTCTTT. It codes for CASSAGQINTEAFF.

The chain employs TRBV7-6 and TRBJ2-7; no firm D call. Germline values: CDR1 SGHVS, CDR2 FNYEAQ. This CDR3 region has 13 residues. V dropped 4 bases and J dropped 6 bases, with 13 bases sitting between them. The CDR3 protein is CASSYSGGPEQYF. For the CDR3, the DNA is TGTGCCAGCAGCTACTCAGGTGGGCCCGAGCAGTACTTC.

The rearrangement uses TRBV7-2 and TRBJ2-2, with 7 positions matching TRBD2. Germline assignment: CDR1 SGHTA and CDR2 FQGNSA. The trim removed 6 bases at V and 7 bases at J, leaving 11 bases unmatched. The CDR3 extends over 15 amino acids. CDR3 bases: TGTGCCAGCAGGACGGGAGGACTATCTCGCGGGGAGCTGTTTTTT. Amino acids: CASRTGGLSRGELFF.

The chain has TRBV9 and TRBJ2-7; D is possibly TRBD1 or TRBD2 (5 bases each). V dropped 0 bases and J dropped 5 bases, with 21 bases sitting between them. The CDR3 covers 17 residues. CDR1 is SGDLS and CDR2 is YYNGEE in the germline V gene. CDR3: CASSVEPPGGSRDEQYF. Here the CDR3 DNA reads TGTGCCAGCAGCGTAGAACCTCCTGGGGGATCTCGGGACGAGCAGTACTTC.

This chain connects TRBV5-6 to TRBJ1-2; 7 bases are a match to TRBD1. CDR3 size: 15 residues. Germline-derived CDR1 and CDR2 are SGHDT and YYEEEE. V was pared by 4 bases and J by 4 bases, with 10 bases of the junction left unmatched. CDR3 nucleotide sequence: TGTGCCAGCAGCCGAAAGACAGGGAGATTCTATGGCTACACCTTC. Translating gives CASSRKTGRFYGYTF.

This chain joins TRBV18 and TRBJ2-3, with TRBD2 identical over 7 bases. The ends lost 3 bases at V and 0 bases at J; junction bases unmatched: 12. This CDR3 has 18 amino acids. Germline V gives CDR1 KGHSH, CDR2 LQKENI. The CDR3 coding sequence is TGTGCCAGCTCACCCCCCAAGATTAGCGGGCCTAGCACAGATACGCAGTATTTT. It codes for CASSPPKISGPSTDTQYF.

To note about this clone: The sample contains more than one DNA sequence encoding this CDR3. V and J are TRBV7-9 and TRBJ2-1, with D unresolved. V was pared by 5 bases and J by 2 bases, with 1 base between. The V gene's germline CDR1 is SEHNR and CDR2 FQNEAQ (reference sequence). CDR3 length: 11 residues. The CDR3 nucleotides are TGTGCCAGCAGCACCTACAATGAGCAGTTCTTC. Its translation: CASSTYNEQFF.

The chain uses TRBV5-5 and TRBJ2-1; D remains ambiguous. V was trimmed by 0 bases and J by 4 bases, leaving 8 bases between them. CDR3 size: 14 residues. Per germline, CDR1 SGHKS and CDR2 YYEKEE (reference sequence). The chain's CDR3 is CASSLDIAYNEQFF. CDR3 DNA sequence: TGTGCCAGCAGCTTGGATATTGCGTACAATGAGCAGTTCTTC.

This chain joins TRBV5-1 and TRBJ2-4; 11 bases are shared with TRBD1. J lost 9 bases, V lost 2 bases, and 4 bases had no gene match. Looked up from germline, CDR1 is SGHRS and CDR2 is YFSETQ. The CDR3 is 14 amino acids. The CDR3 region has the DNA TGCGCCAGCAGCTTCCGAGGACAGGGGGCCATTCAGTACTTC. It is translated as CASSFRGQGAIQYF.